This section outlines one T cell receptor beta chain sequence together with its context. The length of the CDR3 is 14 residues. The V end was cut by 4 bases, the J end by 2 bases, with 12 bases between. The germline CDR1 and CDR2 sequences are SGHRS and YFSETQ. The data were taken from a study of blood T cell repertoires in COVID-19. Clones were sequenced by immunoSEQ multiplex PCR, and TCRdb holds only the in-frame ones, with some missing. This table has some 210,000 clones, about 83% appearing once. This chain connects TRBV5-1 to TRBJ1-2; D is unresolved. This TCR came from a man between 50 and 59 years old with active or convalescent COVID-19. Sequencing was done on a sample of peripheral blood. The CDR3 reads CASSAPGRNYGYTF. Here the CDR3 DNA reads TGCGCCAGCAGCGCCCCTGGTCGGAACTATGGCTACACCTTC.